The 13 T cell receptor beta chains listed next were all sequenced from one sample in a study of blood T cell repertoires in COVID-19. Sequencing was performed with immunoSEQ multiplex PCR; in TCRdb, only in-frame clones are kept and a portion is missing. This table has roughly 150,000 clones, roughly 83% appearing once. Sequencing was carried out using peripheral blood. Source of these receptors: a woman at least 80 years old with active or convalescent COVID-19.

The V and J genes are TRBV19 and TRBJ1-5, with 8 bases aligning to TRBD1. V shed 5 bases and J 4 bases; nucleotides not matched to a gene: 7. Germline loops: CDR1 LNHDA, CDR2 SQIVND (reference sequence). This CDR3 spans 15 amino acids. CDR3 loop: CASSRITGGNQPQHF. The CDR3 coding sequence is TGTGCCAGTAGTCGGATTACAGGGGGGAATCAGCCCCAGCATTTT.

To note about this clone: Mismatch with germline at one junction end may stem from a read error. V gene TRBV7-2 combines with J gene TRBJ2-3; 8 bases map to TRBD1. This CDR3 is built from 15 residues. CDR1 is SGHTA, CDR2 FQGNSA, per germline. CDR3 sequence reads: CASSFRDRSKDTQYF. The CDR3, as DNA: TGTGCCAGCAGCTTCCGGGACAGGAGCAAAGATACGCAGTATTTT.

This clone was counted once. DNA for the CDR3: TGTGCCAGCAGCCAACTCGCAGGGGCTGCAACATATGGCTACACCTTC. Protein sequence: CASSQLAGAATYGYTF. The chain uses TRBV7-6 and TRBJ1-2, with D possibly TRBD1 on 6 matching bases. The CDR3 contains 16 residues. CDR1 and CDR2 from the germline V gene are SGHVS and FNYEAQ. Trimming removed 5 bases at V and 5 bases at J, with 21 bases between.

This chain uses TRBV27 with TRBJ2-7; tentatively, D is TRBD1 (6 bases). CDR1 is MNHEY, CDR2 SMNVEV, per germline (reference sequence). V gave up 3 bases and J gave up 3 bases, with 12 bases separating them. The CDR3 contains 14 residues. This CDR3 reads CASSFNDRFYEQYF. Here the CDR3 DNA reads TGTGCCAGCAGTTTCAACGACAGGTTCTACGAGCAGTACTTC.

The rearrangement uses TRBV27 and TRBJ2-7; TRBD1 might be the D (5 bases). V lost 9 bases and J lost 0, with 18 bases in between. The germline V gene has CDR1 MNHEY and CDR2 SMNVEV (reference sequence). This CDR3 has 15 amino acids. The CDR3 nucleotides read TGTGCCAGACTATCTCGAGCAGGGCCCTCCTACGAGCAGTACTTC. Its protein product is CARLSRAGPSYEQYF.

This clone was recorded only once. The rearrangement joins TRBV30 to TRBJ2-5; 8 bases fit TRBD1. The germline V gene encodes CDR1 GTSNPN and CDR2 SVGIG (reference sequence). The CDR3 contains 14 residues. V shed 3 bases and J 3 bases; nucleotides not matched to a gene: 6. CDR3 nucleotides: TGTGCCTGGAGCAGGGGGCCGGGAGAAGAGACCCAGTACTTC. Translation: CAWSRGPGEETQYF.

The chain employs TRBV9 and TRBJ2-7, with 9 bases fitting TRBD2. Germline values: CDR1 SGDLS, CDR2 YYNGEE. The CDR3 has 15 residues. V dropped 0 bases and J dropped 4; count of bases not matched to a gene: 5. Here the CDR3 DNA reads TGTGCCAGCAGCGTAGACACTAGCGGGTTTTACGAGCAGTACTTC. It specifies CASSVDTSGFYEQYF.

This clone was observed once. The DNA for the CDR3 is TGTGCCAGCAGCTTGTCCGGGACTCCTTACAATGAGCAGTTCTTC. It codes for CASSLSGTPYNEQFF. The V gene is TRBV9, the J gene TRBJ2-1; a possible D gene is TRBD2 (6 bases). There are 15 residues in the CDR3. Germline V CDR1 and CDR2: SGDLS, YYNGEE. V was pared by 4 bases and J by 4 bases, with 15 bases between.

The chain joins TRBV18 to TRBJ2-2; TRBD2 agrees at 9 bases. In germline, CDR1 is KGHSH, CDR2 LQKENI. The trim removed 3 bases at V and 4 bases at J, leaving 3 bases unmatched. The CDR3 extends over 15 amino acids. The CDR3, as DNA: TGTGCCAGCTCACCGCGGGGGGGCCTCACCGGGGAGCTGTTTTTT. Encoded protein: CASSPRGGLTGELFF.

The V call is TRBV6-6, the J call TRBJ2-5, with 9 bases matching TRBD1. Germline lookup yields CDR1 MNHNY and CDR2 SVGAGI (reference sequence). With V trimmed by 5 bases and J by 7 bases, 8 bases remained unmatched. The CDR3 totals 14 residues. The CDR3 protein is CASSPRDRDGTQYF. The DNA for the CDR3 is TGTGCCAGCAGTCCACGGGACAGGGATGGGACCCAGTACTTC.

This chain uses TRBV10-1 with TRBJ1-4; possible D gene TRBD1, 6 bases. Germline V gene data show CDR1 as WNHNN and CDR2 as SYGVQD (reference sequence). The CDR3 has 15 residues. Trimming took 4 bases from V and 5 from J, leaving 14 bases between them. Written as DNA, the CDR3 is TGCGCCAGCAGTGGGGGGACATCGGGGAATGAAAAACTGTTTTTT. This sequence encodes CASSGGTSGNEKLFF.

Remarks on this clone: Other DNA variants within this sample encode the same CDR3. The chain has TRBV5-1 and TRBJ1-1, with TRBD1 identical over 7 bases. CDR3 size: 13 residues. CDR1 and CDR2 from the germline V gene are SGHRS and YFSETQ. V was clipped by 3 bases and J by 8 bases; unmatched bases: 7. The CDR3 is CASSWDRTTEAFF. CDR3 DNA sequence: TGCGCCAGCAGCTGGGACAGAACTACCGAAGCTTTCTTT. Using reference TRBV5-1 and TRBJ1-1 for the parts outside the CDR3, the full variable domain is KAGVTQTPRYLIKTRGQQVTLSCSPISGHRSVSWYQQTPGQGLQFLFEYFSETQRNKGNFPGRFSGRQFSNSRSEMNVSTLELGDSALYLCASSWDRTTEAFFGQGTRLTVV.

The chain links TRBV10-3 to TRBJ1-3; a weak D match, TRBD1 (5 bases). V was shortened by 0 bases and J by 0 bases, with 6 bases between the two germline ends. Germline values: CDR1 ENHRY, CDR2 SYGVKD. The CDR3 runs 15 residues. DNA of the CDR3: TGTGCCATCAGTGAGTCGGGGGGCTCTGGAAACACCATATATTTT. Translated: CAISESGGSGNTIYF.